This T cell receptor beta chain was captured by sequencing in a study of blood T cell repertoires in COVID-19. V dropped 3 bases and J dropped 0; count of bases not matched to a gene: 6. Germline V gene sequence: CDR1 SGHRS, CDR2 YFSETQ. This CDR3 comprises 16 residues. Clones were read by immunoSEQ multiplex PCR, and TCRdb kept only the in-frame ones, dropping some. The repertoire has more than 250,000 clones, 70% to 90% of them found once; the top ten carry less than 2.5%. This clone was picked up a small number of times. The sequence derives from a woman between 25 and 40 years old who had recovered from COVID-19. The gene calls are TRBV5-1 and TRBJ1-1; the match to TRBD1 covers 9 bases. Source material: peripheral blood. The CDR3, as DNA: TGCGCCAGCAGCTCCTCCGGGACAGGGCTGAACACTGAAGCTTTCTTT. The encoded protein is CASSSSGTGLNTEAFF.